The 11 T cell receptor beta chains below were found in one sample sequenced in a study of technical replicates of blood from several donors. The table came from immunoSEQ multiplex PCR; TCRdb's copy has only in-frame clones and leaves some out. The sample contains tens of thousands of clones, roughly 95% of which appear only once. The sequenced sample consisted of T cells isolated from PBMCs. All receptors come from a human donor in good health.

CDR3 sequence: CASSERKNQPQHF. CDR3 DNA: TGTGCCAGCAGTGAGAGAAAAAATCAGCCCCAGCATTTT. This rearrangement joins TRBV2 to TRBJ1-5; D is ambiguous. Germline lookup yields CDR1 SNHLY and CDR2 FYNNEI. CDR3 length equals 13 residues. Trimming stripped 3 bases from V and 4 bases from J, with 7 bases between.

The chain is built from TRBV5-1 and TRBJ2-1; 12 nucleotides align to TRBD2. This CDR3 spans 17 amino acids. V was pared by 3 bases and J by 3 bases, with 7 bases of the junction left unmatched. Germline values: CDR1 SGHRS, CDR2 YFSETQ. CDR3 DNA: TGCGCCAGCAGCTCCGTCCTAGCGGGGGGGGGCTACAATGAGCAGTTCTTC. This translates into CASSSVLAGGGYNEQFF. Supplemented by reference TRBV5-1 and TRBJ2-1, the full variable domain reads KAGVTQTPRYLIKTRGQQVTLSCSPISGHRSVSWYQQTPGQGLQFLFEYFSETQRNKGNFPGRFSGRQFSNSRSEMNVSTLELGDSALYLCASSSVLAGGGYNEQFFGPGTRLTVL.

CDR3 amino acids: CASSEKRGTFSTSSYEQYF. The DNA for the CDR3 is TGTGCCAGCAGTGAAAAGAGAGGGACATTCTCTACGAGCTCCTACGAGCAGTACTTC. The chain has TRBV6-1 and TRBJ2-7, with D possibly matching TRBD1 (6 bases). V lost 2 bases and J 0 bases, leaving 23 bases between the germline ends. The CDR3 loop spans 19 amino acids. Germline V gene data show CDR1 as MNHNS and CDR2 as SASEGT.

This clone was seen once. V is TRBV4-2 and J is TRBJ2-7, with 11 bases fitting TRBD2. From germline, CDR1 is LGHNA and CDR2 YNFKEQ. J lost 2 bases, V lost 1 base, and 10 bases had no gene match. CDR3 size: 18 residues. CDR3 sequence: CASSQAHTSGSSPYEQYF. The DNA of the CDR3 is TGTGCCAGCAGCCAAGCCCACACTAGCGGGAGTTCCCCCTACGAGCAGTACTTC.

This sequence joins TRBV9 and TRBJ1-2, with 12 nucleotides matching TRBD1. The V and J ends lost 5 bases and 4 bases, in that order; junction bases with no gene match: 15. Germline assignment: CDR1 SGDLS and CDR2 YYNGEE. This CDR3 is built from 18 residues. The CDR3 region is CASSQNPGQGALGYGYTF. The CDR3 region has the DNA TGTGCCAGCAGTCAAAACCCGGGACAGGGGGCTTTAGGCTATGGCTACACCTTC. Combining the CDR3 with reference TRBV9 and TRBJ1-2 gives the whole variable domain DSGVTQTPKHLITATGQRVTLRCSPRSGDLSVYWYQQSLDQGLQFLIQYYNGEERAKGNILERFSAQQFPDLHSELNLSSLELGDSALYFCASSQNPGQGALGYGYTFGSGTRLTVV.

The chain couples TRBV6-6 to TRBJ2-5; a weak D match, TRBD2 (6 bases). V gave up 6 bases and J gave up 3 bases, with 20 bases separating them. CDR3 length equals 16 residues. Germline assignment: CDR1 MNHNY and CDR2 SVGAGI (reference sequence). CDR3 nucleotides: TGTGCCAGCAGCTATCCCCCGGGAGCCATCAAAGAGACCCAGTACTTC. It encodes CASSYPPGAIKETQYF.

The V gene is TRBV9, the J gene TRBJ2-7, with D tentatively TRBD1 (5 bases). V was shortened by 4 bases and J by 2 bases, with 13 bases between the two germline ends. This CDR3 contains 14 residues. The germline gives CDR1 SGDLS, CDR2 YYNGEE. This chain's CDR3 is CASSPQGAAYEQYF. CDR3 nucleotide sequence: TGTGCCAGCAGCCCCCAGGGCGCAGCCTACGAGCAGTACTTC.

A single count supports this clone. The V and J genes are TRBV4-1 and TRBJ2-7; TRBD1 matches at 9 bases. This CDR3 has 15 residues. Germline V gene lookup returns CDR1 MGHRA and CDR2 YSYEKL. After removal of 6 bases from V and 4 bases from J, the junction contained 10 bases not matched to a gene. The CDR3 here is CASRRGQGPVYEQYF. CDR3 nucleotides: TGCGCCAGCAGAAGGGGACAGGGACCCGTTTACGAGCAGTACTTC.

This chain uses TRBV27 with TRBJ1-5, with D maybe TRBD1 (5 bases). CDR3 length equals 16 residues. The germline V gene encodes CDR1 MNHEY and CDR2 SMNVEV (reference sequence). Trimming stripped 2 bases from V and 5 bases from J, with 16 bases between. The CDR3 sequence: CASSLQGPGLYQPQHF. The CDR3 nucleotides read TGTGCCAGCAGTTTACAGGGCCCTGGCTTATATCAGCCCCAGCATTTT.

The V and J genes are TRBV28 and TRBJ2-7, with a weak D call TRBD1 (6 bases). The CDR3 sequence is 13 residues long. The V gene lost 3 bases and the J gene lost 6 bases, with 12 bases spanning the gap. Germline lookup yields CDR1 MDHEN and CDR2 SYDVKM. The CDR3 DNA follows: TGTGCCAGCAGTTTGGGCAGGGGAACCGAGCAGTACTTC. This translates into CASSLGRGTEQYF.

The CDR3 spells CASQTGPYGYTF. CDR3 bases: TGTGCCAGTCAAACAGGACCCTATGGCTACACCTTC. J is TRBJ1-2 and V is TRBV19; a weak D match, TRBD1 (5 bases). The CDR3 is 12 residues long. Germline-derived CDR1 and CDR2 are LNHDA and SQIVND (reference sequence). V lost 8 bases and J lost 4, with 11 bases in between.